This T cell receptor (beta chain) was captured by sequencing in a study of T cell clones after liver transplantation. In the study overall: TCRbeta sequencing after a pre-transplant mixed lymphocyte reaction identified graft-donor-reactive clones, later tracked in post-transplant blood. At least one year of complete immunosuppression withdrawal without enzymes over twice normal defined tolerance.

Method: immunoSEQ multiplex PCR; TCRdb's copy keeps in-frame clones and lacks some. Among about 74,000 clones listed, about 80% were seen once. Sorting of unstimulated PBMCs yielded separate CD3+CD4+ and CD3+CD8+ fractions. Between the trimmed V and J ends, which lost 4 bases and 4 bases, there was a span of 10 bases. Looked up from germline, CDR1 is MDHEN and CDR2 is SYDVKM. This CDR3 contains 13 residues. The chain carries TRBV28 and TRBJ1-2; tentatively, D is TRBD1 (5 bases). The specimen comprised CD4+ T cells from blood, sampled before liver transplant. The TCR comes from a human donor who received a liver transplant. The DNA for the CDR3 is TGTGCCAGCAGTTCCGGGGGGGGCTATGGCTACACCTTC. It codes for CASSSGGGYGYTF.